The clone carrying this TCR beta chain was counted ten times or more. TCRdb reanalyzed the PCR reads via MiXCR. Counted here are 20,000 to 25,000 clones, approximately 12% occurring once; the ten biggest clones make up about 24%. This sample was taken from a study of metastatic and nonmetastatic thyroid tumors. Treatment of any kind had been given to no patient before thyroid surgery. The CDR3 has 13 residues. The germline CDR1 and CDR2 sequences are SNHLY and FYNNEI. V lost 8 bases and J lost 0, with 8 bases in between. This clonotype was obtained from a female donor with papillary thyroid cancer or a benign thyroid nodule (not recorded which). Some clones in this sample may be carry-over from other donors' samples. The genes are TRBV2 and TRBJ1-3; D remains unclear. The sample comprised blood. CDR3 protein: CASLHRSGNTIYF. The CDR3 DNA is TGTGCCAGCCTTCACCGCTCTGGAAACACCATATATTTT.